The following is a T cell receptor beta chain sequence with its context. The antigen remains undetermined. Assay used: immunoSEQ multiplex PCR; TCRdb lists only in-frame clones, some missing. The sample carries about 2.2 million clones, just over 90% recorded once. This record comes from a study of shared clonotypes between healthy human individuals. Study summary: The donors, a couple of women and a few men, were aged 18 to 49.

Naive CD8 cells were CD45RO-negative, positively selected for CCR7, excluding terminally differentiated effector memory CD45RA+ cells. Each donor was a Caucasian adult residing in Nashville, Tennessee. Study-level points and caveats: Approximately 4.6% of naive CD4 clonotypes were shared across four donors.

With V trimmed by 1 base and J by 6 bases, 2 bases remained unmatched. Germline loops: CDR1 SEHNR, CDR2 FQNEAQ (reference sequence). This CDR3 has 15 residues. Sequences were obtained from naive CD8+ T cells from PBMCs. The rearrangement links TRBV7-9 to TRBJ2-1; TRBD2 matches 11 bases. The TCR originated in a man younger than 35 in good health. Some clones in this sample may be carry-over from other donors' samples. CDR3 DNA sequence: TGTGCCAGCAGCTTAGTGGGACTAGCGGTCAATGAGCAGTTCTTC. Translation: CASSLVGLAVNEQFF. The full variable domain, with the rest looked up from reference TRBV7-9 and TRBJ2-1, is DTGVSQNPRHKITKRGQNVTFRCDPISEHNRLYWYRQTLGQGPEFLTYFQNEAQLEKSRLLSDRFSAERPKGSFSTLEIQRTEQGDSAMYLCASSLVGLAVNEQFFGPGTRLTVL.